This T cell receptor (beta chain) was identified in a study of T cell changes during pregnancy in multiple sclerosis. TCRdb keeps only in-frame clones here, not all; method: immunoSEQ multiplex PCR. The sample carries fewer than 35,000 clones, roughly 90% recorded once. This material consisted of CD4+ T cells from peripheral blood mononuclear cells, taken in the third trimester of pregnancy. This receptor was obtained from a female donor in good health, enrolled as a control in a pregnancy study.

CDR3 in DNA: TGTGCCAGCAGCCTCCCCCAGGTCCCCTACGAGCAGTACTTC. Protein product: CASSLPQVPYEQYF. This rearrangement joins TRBV11-2 to TRBJ2-7; D is ambiguous. V lost 5 bases to trimming and J lost 2 bases, with 13 bases between them. This CDR3 has 14 amino acids. Per germline, CDR1 SGHAT and CDR2 FQNNGV.